This T cell receptor (beta chain) was sequenced in a study of T cells in Graves' hyperthyroidism and ophthalmopathy (dated by TCRdb to about 2019). At the level of the whole study: Peripheral blood samples were taken at the time of initial diagnosis, prior to any treatment. To identify distinguishing TCR V-J signatures, a discovery cohort of 90 to 100 patients was used, comprising 40 to 45 with Graves' ophthalmopathy and under 60 with stable Graves' hyperthyroidism. Prospective prediction of ophthalmopathy was tested in an independent validation cohort consisting of 18 to 20 hyperthyroidism patients and 15 or so patients who later progressed to ophthalmopathy. The 90 to 100 discovery patients were randomly divided into training and test sets at a 7:3 ratio. In addition, the study compared T-cell repertoires in thyroid tissue and in blood from five or six Graves' hyperthyroidism patients. After blood sampling, hyperthyroidism patients were treated with methimazole at a starting dose of 30 mg daily, and ophthalmopathy patients were treated with high-dose intravenous methylprednisolone. TCR Vbeta CDR3 sequencing of 140 or so peripheral blood samples (roughly 41 ophthalmopathy, about 74 hyperthyroidism and roughly 17 progressor patients) is reported in the paper.

V and J are truncated by 3 bases and 0 bases respectively, leaving an intervening sequence of 6 bases. The germline V gene encodes CDR1 SGHAT and CDR2 FQDESV (reference sequence). There are 13 amino acids in the CDR3, from cysteine to phenylalanine inclusive. Just CDR3 DNA is preserved here, 39 bases in frame from base 1. Stable Graves' hyperthyroidism was defined as the absence of progression to ophthalmopathy over 18 months of follow-up. Hyperthyroidism patients were newly diagnosed, had a disease duration of under 2 months, and were aged 18 to 65 years. Patients with uncontrolled infections, other autoimmune diseases, pregnancy or lactation were excluded. Diagnoses relied on clinical symptoms, serum thyroxine and TRAb, thyroid ultrasound and orbital computed tomography. PBMCs were isolated from approximately 10 ml of fresh peripheral blood by Ficoll-Paque density gradient centrifugation. Total RNA was extracted with Trizol reagent, and quality was checked on an Agilent 2100 Bioanalyzer.

The sample holds many counts of this clonotype. Its target antigen remains unknown. No much larger clonotype is one base removed from it; base qualities were not supplied. Amplification of TCR beta CDR3 regions was carried out from RNA transcripts. The TCR CDR3 was subjected to a first round of RT-PCR using the HTBI primer set and the Qiagen OneStep RT-PCR kit. The libraries were constructed in a second round of multiplex PCR and then size-selected and purified. Libraries were sequenced paired-end with 100 bp reads on an Illumina HiSeq2000. In the original analysis: SOAPnuke was used to process the raw data, removing reads that contained adapters or uncalled bases, had a mean Phred below 15, or lacked an exact match to the constant primer or identifier. COPE v1.2.5 was used to merge high-quality paired reads, and clonotypes were defined as unique nucleotide sequences. MiTCR v1.1 was used to align clonotypes to the IMGT TRBV, TRBD and TRBJ reference segments. Analysis was restricted to V-J combinations with a frequency above 0.0001, which covered roughly 99% of repertoires. A TCS score was defined as the ratio between F50 (clonal expansion) and ExV (chaos), using BLOSUM62-based TCRdist between CDR3 peptides within each V-J. Welch's t-statistics and random forest reduced roughly 540 V-J features to 10 to 15, which were used in a naive Bayes classifier (R e1071). Clones were called with MiXCR by TCRdb after fastp trimmed the public reads at Q25, and only in-frame beta chains were retained. CDR3 protein sequences are deduplicated, and each keeps its most common genes and DNA. These V and J calls originate from TCRdb's pipeline instead of the authors' own analysis. Recorded for this sample are approximately 640,000 distinct CDR3 sequences; around 15% of them occurred a single time. 3% to 4.5% of the sample goes to the ten largest clones.

General findings and caveats noted by the study authors: Blood samples also contained most of the expanded thyroid clonotypes (frequency above 0.001), which suggests that blood repertoires may reflect thyroid immune responses. No statistical method was used to set the sample size in advance, and investigators knew the group allocation. A model built on a 13 V-J signature distinguished ophthalmopathy from stable hyperthyroidism, reaching 87.88% sensitivity and 81.08% specificity in cross-validation and 80%/75% in testing. In validation, the model predicted progression to ophthalmopathy a median of 6.5 months before onset, with approximately 70% sensitivity and about 75% specificity.

This TCR was sampled from a woman aged 25 to 39 with Graves' hyperthyroidism. The rearrangement joined TRBV11-1 to TRBJ2-7; no D gene call is confident. The sequencing sample was made of blood. The nucleotide sequence is TGTGCCAGCAGCTTTACCGTCTCCTACGAGCAGTACTTC. The encoded protein is CASSFTVSYEQYF.